The next 3 T cell receptor beta chains were all read from a single sample in a study of early T cells in non-severe SARS-CoV-2 infection. TCRdb fed the 5' RACE reads into MiXCR, producing one record per CDR3 protein. This sample has 55,000 to 85,000 distinct CDR3 sequences, with roughly 15% found just once. Sequenced material: whole blood. These receptors originate from an adult who was a healthcare worker with PCR-confirmed SARS-CoV-2 infection or an uninfected control (not recorded which).

The chain recombines TRBV7-6 with TRBJ2-7; TRBD1 agrees at 11 bases. Per the germline V gene, CDR1 is SGHVS and CDR2 is FNYEAQ. The V segment lost 5 bases and the J segment 5 bases; nucleotides outside the gene matches: 8. The CDR3 sequence is 15 residues long. CDR3 nucleotide sequence: TGTGCCAGCAGCCCAACGGGACAGGGGGTGGACGAGCAGTACTTC. Its protein is CASSPTGQGVDEQYF.

The CDR3 protein is CAIDGGRGNGNTIYF. Here the CDR3 DNA reads TGTGCCATAGATGGGGGCAGGGGGAACGGAAACACCATATATTTT. The V and J genes are TRBV12-3 or TRBV12-4 and TRBJ1-3; 7 bases are a match to TRBD1. The J segment lost 4 bases and the V segment lost 10 bases, leaving 13 bases of the junction unmatched. The CDR3 is 15 amino acids.

V usage is TRBV20-1 and J usage is TRBJ1-1; D is unresolved. Germline CDR1 reads DFQATT; CDR2 reads SNEGSKA (reference sequence). Between the trimmed V and J ends, which lost 3 bases and 0 bases, there was a span of 8 bases. This CDR3 comprises 13 residues. The CDR3, as DNA: TGCAGTGCTAGCGATAGAATGAACACTGAAGCTTTCTTT. Translating it yields CSASDRMNTEAFF.